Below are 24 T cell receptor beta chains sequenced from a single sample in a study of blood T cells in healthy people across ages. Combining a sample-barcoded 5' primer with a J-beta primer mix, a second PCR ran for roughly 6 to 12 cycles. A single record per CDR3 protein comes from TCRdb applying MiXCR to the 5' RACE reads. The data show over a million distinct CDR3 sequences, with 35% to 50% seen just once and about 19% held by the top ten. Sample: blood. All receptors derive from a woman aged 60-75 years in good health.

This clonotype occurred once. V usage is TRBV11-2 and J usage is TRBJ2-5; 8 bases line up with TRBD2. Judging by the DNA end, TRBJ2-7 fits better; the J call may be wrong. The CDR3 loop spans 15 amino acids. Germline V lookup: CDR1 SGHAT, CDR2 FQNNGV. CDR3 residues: CASSQRGTSYCEQYF. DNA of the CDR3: TGTGCCAGCAGTCAACGCGGGACTAGTTACTGCGAGCAGTACTTC.

CDR3 region: CASRLTGMNTEAFF. The CDR3 DNA sequence: TGTGCCAGCAGACTGACAGGAATGAACACTGAAGCTTTCTTT. The chain employs TRBV6-1 and TRBJ1-1; D may be TRBD1 (6 bases). CDR1 and CDR2 from the germline V gene are MNHNS and SASEGT. V lost 6 bases and J 0 bases, leaving 11 bases between the germline ends. The CDR3 has 14 residues.

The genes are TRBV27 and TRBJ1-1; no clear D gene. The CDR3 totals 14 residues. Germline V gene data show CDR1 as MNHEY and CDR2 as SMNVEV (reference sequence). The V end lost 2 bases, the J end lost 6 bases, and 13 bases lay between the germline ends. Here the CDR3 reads CASSLRDGDSEAFF. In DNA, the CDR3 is TGTGCCAGCAGTTTACGAGACGGCGATTCTGAAGCTTTCTTT.

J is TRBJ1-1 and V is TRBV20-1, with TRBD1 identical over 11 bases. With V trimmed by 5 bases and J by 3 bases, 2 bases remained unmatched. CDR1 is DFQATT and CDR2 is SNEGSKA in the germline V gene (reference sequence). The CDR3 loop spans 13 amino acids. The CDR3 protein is CSAGQGADTEAFF. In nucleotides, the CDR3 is TGCAGTGCTGGACAGGGGGCGGACACTGAAGCTTTCTTT.

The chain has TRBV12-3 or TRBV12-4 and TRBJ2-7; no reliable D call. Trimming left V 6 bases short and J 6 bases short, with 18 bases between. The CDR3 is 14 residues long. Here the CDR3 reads CASSTLLEGAEQYF. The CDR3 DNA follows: TGTGCCAGCAGCACCCTGCTAGAAGGAGCCGAGCAGTACTTC.

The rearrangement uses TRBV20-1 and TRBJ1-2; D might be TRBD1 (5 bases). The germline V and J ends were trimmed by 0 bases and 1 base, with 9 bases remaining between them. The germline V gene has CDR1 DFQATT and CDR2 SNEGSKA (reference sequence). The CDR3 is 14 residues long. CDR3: CSARDPGVNYGYTF. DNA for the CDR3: TGCAGTGCTAGAGATCCGGGGGTTAACTATGGCTACACCTTC.

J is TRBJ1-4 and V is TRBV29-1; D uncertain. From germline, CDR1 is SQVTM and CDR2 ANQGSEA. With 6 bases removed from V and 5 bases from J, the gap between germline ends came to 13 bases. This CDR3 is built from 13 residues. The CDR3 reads CSVRRSLNEKLFF. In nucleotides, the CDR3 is TGCAGCGTGCGCAGGAGCCTCAATGAAAAACTGTTTTTT.

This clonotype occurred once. The CDR3 region has the DNA TGTGCCAGCAGCGTAGGAGGGGGGACCTCCTACGAGCAGTACTTC. Residues: CASSVGGGTSYEQYF. The rearrangement joins TRBV9 to TRBJ2-7; D tentatively fits TRBD1 or TRBD2 (6 bases each). The CDR3 length is 15 residues. CDR1 and CDR2 from the germline V gene are SGDLS and YYNGEE. Trimming took 0 bases from V and 0 from J, leaving 10 bases between them.

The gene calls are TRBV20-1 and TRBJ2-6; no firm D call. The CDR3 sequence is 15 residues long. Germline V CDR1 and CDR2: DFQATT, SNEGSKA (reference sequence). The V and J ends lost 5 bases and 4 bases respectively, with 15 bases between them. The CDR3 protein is CSAFSRVPGANVLTF. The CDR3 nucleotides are TGCAGTGCTTTTTCCCGGGTCCCCGGGGCCAACGTCCTGACTTTC.

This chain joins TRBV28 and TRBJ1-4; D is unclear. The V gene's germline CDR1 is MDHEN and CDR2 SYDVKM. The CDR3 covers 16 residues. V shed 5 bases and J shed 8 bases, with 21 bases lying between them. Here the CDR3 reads CASSPRGDPGNEKLFF. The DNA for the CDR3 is TGTGCCAGCAGTCCTCGGGGTGACCCCGGGAACGAAAAACTGTTTTTT.

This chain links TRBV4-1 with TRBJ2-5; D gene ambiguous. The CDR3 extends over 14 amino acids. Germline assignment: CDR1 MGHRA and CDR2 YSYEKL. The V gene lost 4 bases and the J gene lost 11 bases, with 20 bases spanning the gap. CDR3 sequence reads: CASSRMIVPQEQYF. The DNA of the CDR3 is TGCGCCAGCAGCCGCATGATAGTTCCCCAAGAGCAGTACTTC.

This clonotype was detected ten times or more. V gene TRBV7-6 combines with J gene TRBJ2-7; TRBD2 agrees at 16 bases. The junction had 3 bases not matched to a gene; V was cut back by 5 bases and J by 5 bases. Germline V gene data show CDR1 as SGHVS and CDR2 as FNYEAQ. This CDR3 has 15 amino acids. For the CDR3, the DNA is TGTGCCAGCAGCCGAGGGACTAGCGGGAGGGACGAGCAGTACTTC. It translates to CASSRGTSGRDEQYF.

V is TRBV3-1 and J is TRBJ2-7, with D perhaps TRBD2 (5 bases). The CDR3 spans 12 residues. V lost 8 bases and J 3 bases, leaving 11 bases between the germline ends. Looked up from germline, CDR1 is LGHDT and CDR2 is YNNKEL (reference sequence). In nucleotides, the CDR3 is TGTGCCAGCGGGCGGGCGAACTACGAGCAGTACTTC. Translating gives CASGRANYEQYF.

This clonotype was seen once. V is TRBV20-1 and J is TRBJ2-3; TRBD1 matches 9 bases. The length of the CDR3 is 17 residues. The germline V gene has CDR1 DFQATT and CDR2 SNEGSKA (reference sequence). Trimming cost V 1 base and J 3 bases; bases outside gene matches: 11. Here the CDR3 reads CSARGGDRGDRTDTQYF. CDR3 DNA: TGCAGTGCTAGAGGGGGTGACAGGGGGGATAGGACAGATACGCAGTATTTT.

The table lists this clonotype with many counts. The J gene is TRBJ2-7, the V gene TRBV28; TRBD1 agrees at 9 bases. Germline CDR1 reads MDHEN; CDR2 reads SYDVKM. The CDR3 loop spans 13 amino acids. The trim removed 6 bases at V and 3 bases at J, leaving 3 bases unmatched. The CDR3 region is CASSLTGGYEQYF. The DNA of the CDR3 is TGTGCCAGCAGCTTGACAGGGGGCTACGAGCAGTACTTC.

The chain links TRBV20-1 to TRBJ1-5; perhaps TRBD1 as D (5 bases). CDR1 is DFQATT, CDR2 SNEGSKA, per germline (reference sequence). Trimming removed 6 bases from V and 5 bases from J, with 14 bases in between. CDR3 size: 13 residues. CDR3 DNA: TGCAGTGCCCCCCGGGCAGGGTATCAGCCCCAGCATTTT. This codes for CSAPRAGYQPQHF.

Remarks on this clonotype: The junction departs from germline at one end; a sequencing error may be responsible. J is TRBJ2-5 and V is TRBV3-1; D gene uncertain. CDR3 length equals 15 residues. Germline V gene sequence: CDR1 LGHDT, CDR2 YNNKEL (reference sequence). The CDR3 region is CAGSPAVRAQETQYF. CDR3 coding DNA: TGTGCCGGCAGCCCAGCAGTCCGAGCCCAAGAGACCCAGTACTTC.

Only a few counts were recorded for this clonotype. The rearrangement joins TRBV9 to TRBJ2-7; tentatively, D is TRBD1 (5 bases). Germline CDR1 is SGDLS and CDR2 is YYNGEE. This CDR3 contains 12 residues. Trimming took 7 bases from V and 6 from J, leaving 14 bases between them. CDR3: CASADNRGEQYF. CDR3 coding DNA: TGTGCCAGCGCGGACAACCGCGGCGAGCAGTACTTC.

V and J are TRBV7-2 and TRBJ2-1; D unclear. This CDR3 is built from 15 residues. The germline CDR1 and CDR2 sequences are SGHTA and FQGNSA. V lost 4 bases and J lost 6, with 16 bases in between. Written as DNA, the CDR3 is TGTGCCAGCAGCTCCCCCGGATATGCCGGCAATGAGCAGTTCTTC. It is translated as CASSSPGYAGNEQFF.

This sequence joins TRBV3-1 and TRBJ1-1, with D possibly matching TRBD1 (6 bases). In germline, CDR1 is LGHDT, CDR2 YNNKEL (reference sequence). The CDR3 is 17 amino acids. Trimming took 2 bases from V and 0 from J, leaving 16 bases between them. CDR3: CASSQYLTGALNTEAFF. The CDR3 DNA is TGTGCCAGCAGCCAATATCTTACGGGGGCACTGAACACTGAAGCTTTCTTT.

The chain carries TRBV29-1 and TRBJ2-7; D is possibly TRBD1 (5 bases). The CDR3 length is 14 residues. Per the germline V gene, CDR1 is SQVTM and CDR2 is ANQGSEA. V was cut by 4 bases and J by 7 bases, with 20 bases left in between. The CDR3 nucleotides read TGCAGCGTTGTGTTATGGGGCTTGGGCAATGAGCAGTACTTC. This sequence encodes CSVVLWGLGNEQYF.

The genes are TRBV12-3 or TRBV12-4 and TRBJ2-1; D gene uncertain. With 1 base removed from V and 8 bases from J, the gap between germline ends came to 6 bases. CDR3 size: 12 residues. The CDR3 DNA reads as TGTGCCAGCAGTTTAGGTCGGCATGAGCAGTTCTTC. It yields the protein CASSLGRHEQFF.

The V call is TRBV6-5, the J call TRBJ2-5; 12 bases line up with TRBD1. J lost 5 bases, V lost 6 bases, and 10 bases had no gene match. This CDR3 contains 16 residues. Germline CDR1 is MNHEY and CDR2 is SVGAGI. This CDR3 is CASRTISGTGGETQYF. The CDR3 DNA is TGTGCCAGCAGGACAATCTCCGGGACAGGGGGCGAGACCCAGTACTTC.

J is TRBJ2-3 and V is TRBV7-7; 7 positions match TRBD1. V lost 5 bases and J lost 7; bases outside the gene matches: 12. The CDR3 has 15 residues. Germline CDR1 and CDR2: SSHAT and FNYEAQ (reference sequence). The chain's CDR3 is CASSRQTGPLNTQYF. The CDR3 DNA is TGTGCCAGCAGCCGGCAGACAGGGCCTCTTAATACGCAGTATTTT. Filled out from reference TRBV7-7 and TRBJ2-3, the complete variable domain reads GAGVSQSPRYKVTKRGQDVTLRCDPISSHATLYWYQQALGQGPEFLTYFNYEAQPDKSGLPSDRFSAERPEGSISTLTIQRTEQRDSAMYRCASSRQTGPLNTQYFGPGTRLTVL.